Here is one TCR beta chain with its context. This clonotype was seen many times. Its antigen target is currently unknown. No base qualities exist here, and no much larger clone lies one base off it. The data are from a study of early T cells in non-severe SARS-CoV-2 infection (dated by TCRdb to the early 2020s). Context from the whole study: Because TCR sequencing was done on bulk RNA from unsorted whole blood, the alpha and beta chains could not be paired. Study-wide findings and limitations: Matching against VDJdb was skewed toward anti-spike CD8 responses, likely underestimated virus-specific expansions, and missed private and CD4 specificities.

The study was a case-control design nested within a healthcare worker cohort in London, UK, with weekly nasopharyngeal swab PCR tests and blood sampling. Healthcare workers were recruited during the week of the UK lockdown, between 23 and 31 March 2020, and followed weekly for up to 16 weeks. Library preparation was by 5' RACE. Instrument on record: NextSeq 500. The TCR library protocol attached unique molecular identifiers to individual cDNA molecules to correct for sequencing error and PCR bias. Both TCR alpha and beta chains were sequenced, and tight co-correlation was observed between alpha and beta sequence abundances in each sample. Per the original workflow: Decombinator V4 was used to annotate the V gene, J gene and CDR3 of the TCR sequences. TCRs were defined as expanded if a significant change between any two time points was detected under a Poisson model with p below 0.0001. TCR abundances were normalised to the total number of TCRs sequenced per sample and were expressed as counts per million. MAIT TCRs were defined by TRAV1-2 paired with TRAJ12, TRAJ20 or TRAJ33, and iNKT TCRs by TRAV10 paired with TRAJ18. VDJdb, accessed on 1 November 2021, was searched for TCRs annotated for CMV, EBV and SARS-CoV-2, and TCRs annotated for more than one antigen were excluded. In-frame beta chains were kept once TCRdb had trimmed the public reads at Q25 with fastp and called clones with MiXCR. One record per CDR3 amino acid sequence lists the most common genes and DNA. TCRdb, not the authors, supplied the V and J calls. The sample profile shows 69,000 or so distinct CDR3 sequences; 9.5% of them were found once. Roughly 6% of the sample rests with the top ten.

The germline V gene (reference sequence) gives CDR1 as DFQATT and CDR2 as SNEGSKA. The CDR3 measures 16 amino acids from cysteine to phenylalanine. Here the CDR3 DNA is all that survives: 48 bases in frame from base 1. The V end loses 0 bases and the J end loses 4 bases, and a stretch of 16 bases separates them. The clonotype was recovered from an adult who was a healthcare worker with PCR-confirmed SARS-CoV-2 infection or an uninfected control (not recorded which). Here the chain combines TRBV20-1 and TRBJ2-1, with the D gene too uncertain to name. The specimen was whole blood. The CDR3 amino acid sequence is: CSARDSGNPAYNEQFF. The sequence in DNA is TGCAGTGCTAGAGATAGTGGCAACCCCGCTTACAATGAGCAGTTCTTC.